The clone carrying this T cell receptor beta chain showed up just a few times. Its antigen is unknown. TCRdb independently ran MiXCR on the reads; one entry per CDR3 protein. The table includes a few hundred thousand distinct CDR3 sequences, 42% detected once. Germline CDR1 reads SQVTM; CDR2 reads ANQGSEA. CDR3 length equals 15 residues. V dropped 6 bases and J dropped 6; count of bases not matched to a gene: 12. The data were taken from a study of T cell repertoires in cytomegalovirus infection. The wider study: HLA-B-restricted CMV epitopes that are well studied were used alongside recently identified HLA-C-restricted ones.

The chain has TRBV29-1 and TRBJ2-1, with TRBD1 identical over 9 bases. Sequenced here: cultured PBMCs, sampled from culture after CMV antigen stimulation. The sequence derives from a human donor in good health (CMV status not recorded). Some clones in this sample may be carry-over from other donors' samples. The CDR3 spells CSVKTPGQGSNEQFF. In nucleotides, the CDR3 is TGCAGCGTGAAGACCCCGGGACAGGGATCCAATGAGCAGTTCTTC.